This T cell receptor beta chain was profiled in a study of blood T cell repertoires in COVID-19. The wider study: PBMCs, B-cell-depleted T cells, or T cells provided the cDNA or gDNA that made up the material.

This CDR3 contains 14 residues. Unmatched junction bases numbered 8, after V lost 4 bases and J lost 8 bases. The germline gives CDR1 SGHNT, CDR2 YYREEE (reference sequence). TCRdb's table, derived via immunoSEQ multiplex PCR, lists solely in-frame clones and lacks some. The sample consists of 130,000 to 150,000 clones, around 90% of them appearing once. The clonotype comes from a human donor in a cohort sampled during active COVID-19. Sequences were obtained from peripheral blood. V usage is TRBV5-4 and J usage is TRBJ1-2, with 10 bases matching TRBD1. In DNA form, the CDR3 reads TGTGCCAGCAGCGTGGAAGGGACAGGGGTCGGCTACACCTTC. It is translated as CASSVEGTGVGYTF.